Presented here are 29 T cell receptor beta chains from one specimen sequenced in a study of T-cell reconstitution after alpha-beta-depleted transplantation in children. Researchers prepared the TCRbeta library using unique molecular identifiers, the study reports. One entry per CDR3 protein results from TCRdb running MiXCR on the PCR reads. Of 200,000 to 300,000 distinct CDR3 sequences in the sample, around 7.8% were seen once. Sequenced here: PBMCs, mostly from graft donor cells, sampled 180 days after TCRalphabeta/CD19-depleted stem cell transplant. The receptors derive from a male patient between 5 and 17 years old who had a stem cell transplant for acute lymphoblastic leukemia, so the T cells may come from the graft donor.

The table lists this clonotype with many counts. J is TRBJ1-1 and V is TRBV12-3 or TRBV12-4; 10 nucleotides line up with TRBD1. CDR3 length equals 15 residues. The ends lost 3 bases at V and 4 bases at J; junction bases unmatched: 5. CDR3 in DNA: TGTGCCAGCAGTTTTGAAAGGACAGGGGGCACTGAAGCTTTCTTT. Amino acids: CASSFERTGGTEAFF.

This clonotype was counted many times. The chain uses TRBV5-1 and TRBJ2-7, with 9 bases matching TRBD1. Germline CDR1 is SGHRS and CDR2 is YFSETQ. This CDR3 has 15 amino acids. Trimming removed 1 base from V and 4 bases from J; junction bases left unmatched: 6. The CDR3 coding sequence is TGCGCCAGCAGCTTGACCTGGGACAGGGATTACGAGCAGTACTTC. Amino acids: CASSLTWDRDYEQYF.

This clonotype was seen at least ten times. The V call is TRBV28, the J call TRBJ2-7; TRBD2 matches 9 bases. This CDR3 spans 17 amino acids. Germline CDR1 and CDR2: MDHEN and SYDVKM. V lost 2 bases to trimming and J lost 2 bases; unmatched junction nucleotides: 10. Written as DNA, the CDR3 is TGTGCCAGCAGTTTAAGCCCGGGCGGGAGGGCGGCCTACGAGCAGTACTTC. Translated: CASSLSPGGRAAYEQYF. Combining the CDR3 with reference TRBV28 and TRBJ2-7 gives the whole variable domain DVKVTQSSRYLVKRTGEKVFLECVQDMDHENMFWYRQDPGLGLRLIYFSYDVKMKEKGDIPEGYSVSREKKERFSLILESASTNQTSMYLCASSLSPGGRAAYEQYFGPGTRLTVT.

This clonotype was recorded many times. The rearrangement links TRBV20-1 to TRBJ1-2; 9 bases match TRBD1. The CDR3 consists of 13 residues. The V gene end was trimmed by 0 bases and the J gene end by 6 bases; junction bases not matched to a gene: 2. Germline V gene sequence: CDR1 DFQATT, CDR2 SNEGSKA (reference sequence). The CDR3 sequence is CSARERTGDGYTF. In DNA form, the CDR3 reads TGCAGTGCTAGAGAAAGGACAGGGGATGGCTACACCTTC.

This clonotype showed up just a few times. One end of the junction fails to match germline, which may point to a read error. This chain's CDR3 is CSARGGSDNEQFF. Written as DNA, the CDR3 is TGCAGTGCTAGAGGAGGCTCCGACAATGAGCAGTTCTTC. The chain employs TRBV20-1 and TRBJ2-1; D ambiguous. CDR3 length: 13 amino acids. In germline, CDR1 is DFQATT, CDR2 SNEGSKA (reference sequence).

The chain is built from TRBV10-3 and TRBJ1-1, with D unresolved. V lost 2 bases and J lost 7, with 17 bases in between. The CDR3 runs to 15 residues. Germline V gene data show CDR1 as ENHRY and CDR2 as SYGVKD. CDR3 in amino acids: CAISEPALGESEAFF. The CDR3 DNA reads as TGTGCCATCAGTGAGCCCGCCCTCGGGGAGAGTGAAGCTTTCTTT.

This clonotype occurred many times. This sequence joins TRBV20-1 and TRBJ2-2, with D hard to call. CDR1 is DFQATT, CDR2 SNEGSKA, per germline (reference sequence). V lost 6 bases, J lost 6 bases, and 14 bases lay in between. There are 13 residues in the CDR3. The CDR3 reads CSARPINAGELFF. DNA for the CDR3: TGCAGTGCCCGACCAATAAACGCCGGGGAGCTGTTTTTT.

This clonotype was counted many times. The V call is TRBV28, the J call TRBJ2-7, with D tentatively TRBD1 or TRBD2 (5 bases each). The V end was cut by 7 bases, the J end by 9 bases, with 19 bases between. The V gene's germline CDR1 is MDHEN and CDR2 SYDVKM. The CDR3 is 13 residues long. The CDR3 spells CASTTRDALRQYF. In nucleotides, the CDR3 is TGTGCCAGCACCACTAGGGACGCCTTACGGCAGTACTTC.

As DNA, the CDR3 is TGTGCCAGCAGCCTTGGGACTAGCGGGACAAATGAGCAGTTCTTC. Translated, it gives CASSLGTSGTNEQFF. V and J are TRBV7-9 and TRBJ2-1; 13 positions agree with TRBD2. The trim removed 5 bases at V and 7 bases at J, leaving 5 bases unmatched. CDR1 and CDR2 from the germline V gene are SEHNR and FQNEAQ (reference sequence). The CDR3 is made up of 15 amino acids.

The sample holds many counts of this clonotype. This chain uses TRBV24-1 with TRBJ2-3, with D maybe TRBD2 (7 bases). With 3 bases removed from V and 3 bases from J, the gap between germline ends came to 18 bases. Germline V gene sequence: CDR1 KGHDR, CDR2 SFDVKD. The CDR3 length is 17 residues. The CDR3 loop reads CATSDRLAGASTDTQYF. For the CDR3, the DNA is TGTGCCACCAGTGATAGACTAGCAGGGGCCTCAACAGATACGCAGTATTTT.

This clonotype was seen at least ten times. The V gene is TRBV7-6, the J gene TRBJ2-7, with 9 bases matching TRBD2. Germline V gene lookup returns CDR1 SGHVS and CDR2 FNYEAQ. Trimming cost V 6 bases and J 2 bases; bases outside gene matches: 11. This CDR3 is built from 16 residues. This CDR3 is CASSHLSGGLPYEQYF. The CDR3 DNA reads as TGTGCCAGCAGTCACCTTAGCGGGGGCTTACCCTACGAGCAGTACTTC.

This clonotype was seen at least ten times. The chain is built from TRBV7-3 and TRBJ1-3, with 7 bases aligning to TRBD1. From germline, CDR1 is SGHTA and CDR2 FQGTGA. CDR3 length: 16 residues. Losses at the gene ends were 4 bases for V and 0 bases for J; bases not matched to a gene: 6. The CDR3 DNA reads TGTGCCAGCAGCTCACCGGGACAGAGCTCTGGAAACACCATATATTTT. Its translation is CASSSPGQSSGNTIYF.

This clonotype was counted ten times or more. The CDR3 coding sequence is TGTGCCAGCAGGGACCGGGACAGGGGCCACGAGCAGTACTTC. Protein sequence: CASRDRDRGHEQYF. The V gene is TRBV3-1, the J gene TRBJ2-7, with 10 bases identical to TRBD1. V lost 6 bases, J lost 5 bases, and 7 bases stayed unmatched. The germline gives CDR1 LGHDT, CDR2 YNNKEL (reference sequence). The CDR3 totals 14 residues.

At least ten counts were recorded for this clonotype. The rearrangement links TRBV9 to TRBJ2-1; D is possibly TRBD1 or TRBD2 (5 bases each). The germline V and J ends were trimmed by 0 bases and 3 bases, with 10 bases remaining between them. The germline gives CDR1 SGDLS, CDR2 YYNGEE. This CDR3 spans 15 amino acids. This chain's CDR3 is CASSVVGDNYNEQFF. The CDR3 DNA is TGTGCCAGCAGCGTAGTGGGGGATAACTACAATGAGCAGTTCTTC.

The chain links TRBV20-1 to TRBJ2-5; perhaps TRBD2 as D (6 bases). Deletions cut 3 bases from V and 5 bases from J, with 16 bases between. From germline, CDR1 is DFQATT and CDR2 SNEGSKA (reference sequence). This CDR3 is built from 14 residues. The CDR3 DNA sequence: TGCAGTGCTAGGCCCCTTCGCGGGACGGAGACCCAGTACTTC. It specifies CSARPLRGTETQYF.

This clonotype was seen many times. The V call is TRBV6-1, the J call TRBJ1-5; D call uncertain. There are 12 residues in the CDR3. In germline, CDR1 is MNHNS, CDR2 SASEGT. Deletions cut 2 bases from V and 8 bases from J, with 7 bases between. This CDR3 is CASSEQAEPQHF. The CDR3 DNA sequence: TGTGCCAGCAGTGAACAGGCGGAGCCCCAGCATTTT.

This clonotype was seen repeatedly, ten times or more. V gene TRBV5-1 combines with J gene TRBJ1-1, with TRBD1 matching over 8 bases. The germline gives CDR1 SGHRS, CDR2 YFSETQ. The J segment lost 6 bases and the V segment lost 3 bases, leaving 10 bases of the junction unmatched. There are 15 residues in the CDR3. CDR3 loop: CASSSWTGRGPEAFF. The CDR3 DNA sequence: TGCGCCAGCAGCTCTTGGACAGGGAGGGGACCTGAAGCTTTCTTT.

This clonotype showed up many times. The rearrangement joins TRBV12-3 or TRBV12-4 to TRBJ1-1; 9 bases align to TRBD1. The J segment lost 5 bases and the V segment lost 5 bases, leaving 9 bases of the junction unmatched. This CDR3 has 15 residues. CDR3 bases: TGTGCCAGCAGTCTCGGGACAGGGCGGGGAACTGAAGCTTTCTTT. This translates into CASSLGTGRGTEAFF.

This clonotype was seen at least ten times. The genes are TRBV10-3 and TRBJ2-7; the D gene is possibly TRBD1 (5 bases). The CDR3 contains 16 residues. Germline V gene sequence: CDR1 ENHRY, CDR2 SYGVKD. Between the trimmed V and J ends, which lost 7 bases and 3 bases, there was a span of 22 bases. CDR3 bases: TGTGCCATCACGAGTACTATAGGCAGGGCGGTCTACGAGCAGTACTTC. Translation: CAITSTIGRAVYEQYF.

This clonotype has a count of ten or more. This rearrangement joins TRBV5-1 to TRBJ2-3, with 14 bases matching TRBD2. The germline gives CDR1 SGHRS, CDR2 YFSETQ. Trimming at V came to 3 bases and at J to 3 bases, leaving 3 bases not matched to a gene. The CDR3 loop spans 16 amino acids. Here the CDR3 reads CASSSGLAGGTDTQYF. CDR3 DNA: TGCGCCAGCAGCTCCGGACTAGCGGGGGGAACAGATACGCAGTATTTT.

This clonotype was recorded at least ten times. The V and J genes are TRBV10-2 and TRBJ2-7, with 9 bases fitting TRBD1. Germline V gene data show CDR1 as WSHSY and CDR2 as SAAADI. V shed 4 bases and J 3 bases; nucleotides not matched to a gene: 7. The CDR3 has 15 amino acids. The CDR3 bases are TGCGCCAGCAGTGGGGGGACAGGGACGTTCTACGAGCAGTACTTC. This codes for CASSGGTGTFYEQYF.

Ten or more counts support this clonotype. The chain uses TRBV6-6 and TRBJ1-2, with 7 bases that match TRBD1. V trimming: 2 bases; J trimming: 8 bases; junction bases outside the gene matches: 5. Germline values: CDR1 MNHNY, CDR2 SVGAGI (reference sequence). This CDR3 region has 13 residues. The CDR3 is CASSYRGHGGYTF. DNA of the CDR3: TGTGCCAGCAGTTACAGGGGGCATGGGGGCTACACCTTC.

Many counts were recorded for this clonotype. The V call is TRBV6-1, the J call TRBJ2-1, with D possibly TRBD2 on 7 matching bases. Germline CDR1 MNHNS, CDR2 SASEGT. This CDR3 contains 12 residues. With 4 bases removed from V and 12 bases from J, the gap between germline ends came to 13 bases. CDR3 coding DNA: TGTGCCAGCAGTGGTTACAGGGAGGGGCAGTTCTTC. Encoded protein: CASSGYREGQFF.

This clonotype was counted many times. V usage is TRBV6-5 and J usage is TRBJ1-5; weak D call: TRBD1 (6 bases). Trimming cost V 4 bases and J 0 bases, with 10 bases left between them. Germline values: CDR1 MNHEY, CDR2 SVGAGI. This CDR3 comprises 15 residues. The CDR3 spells CASSFTGPSNQPQHF. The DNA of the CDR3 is TGTGCCAGCAGTTTTACAGGGCCTAGCAATCAGCCCCAGCATTTT.

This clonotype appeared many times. The CDR3 nucleotides read TGTGCCACCAGTGATGTCGGCAACCGTAAGAATGAGCAGTTCTTC. This sequence encodes CATSDVGNRKNEQFF. The chain combines TRBV24-1 with TRBJ2-1; D unclear. CDR3 length: 15 residues. Germline CDR1 and CDR2: KGHDR and SFDVKD. The V gene lost 3 bases and the J gene lost 7 bases, with 15 bases spanning the gap.

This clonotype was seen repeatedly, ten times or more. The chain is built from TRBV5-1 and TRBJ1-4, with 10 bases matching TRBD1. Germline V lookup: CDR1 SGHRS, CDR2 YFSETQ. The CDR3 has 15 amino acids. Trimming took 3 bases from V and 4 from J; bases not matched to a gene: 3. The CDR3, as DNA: TGCGCCAGCAGCTCGGGACAGGGGTATAATGAAAAACTGTTTTTT. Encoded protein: CASSSGQGYNEKLFF.

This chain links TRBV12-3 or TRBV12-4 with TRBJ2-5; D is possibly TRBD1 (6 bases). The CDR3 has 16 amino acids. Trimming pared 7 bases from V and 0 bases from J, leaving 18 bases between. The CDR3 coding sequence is TGTGCCAGCAAACAGACAGGCCCCTTCTACCAAGAGACCCAGTACTTC. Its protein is CASKQTGPFYQETQYF.

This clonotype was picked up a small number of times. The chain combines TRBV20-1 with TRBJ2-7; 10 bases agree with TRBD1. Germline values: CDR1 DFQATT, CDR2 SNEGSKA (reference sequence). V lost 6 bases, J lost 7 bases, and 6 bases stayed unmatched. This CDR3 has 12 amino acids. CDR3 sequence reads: CSAPDRGREQYF. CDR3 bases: TGCAGTGCACCGGACAGGGGGAGGGAGCAGTACTTC.

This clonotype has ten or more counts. The CDR3 protein is CASSKVGEGGYTF. CDR3 coding DNA: TGTGCCAGCAGCAAAGTGGGGGAAGGGGGCTACACCTTC. The rearrangement joins TRBV21-1 to TRBJ1-2; TRBD1, the table's D call, was not compared with the DNA. TRBV21-1 is tagged as a pseudogene. The CDR3 extends over 13 amino acids.